The TCR beta chain described here comes from a study of cytomegalovirus exposure and HLA in healthy donors. Germline lookup yields CDR1 SEHNR and CDR2 FQNEAQ (reference sequence). The CDR3 loop spans 16 amino acids. Trimming took 0 bases from V and 2 from J; bases not matched to a gene: 7. PCR primers comprised 60 Vbeta and 13 Jbeta primers. The repertoire was sequenced with immunoSEQ multiplex PCR; TCRdb's copy has only in-frame clones and lacks some. Of some 180,000 clones listed, over 65% are singletons. Sequencing input: PBMCs. This sequence was found in a young woman in good health and CMV-seronegative. The chain combines TRBV7-9 with TRBJ2-7; 7 bases map to TRBD1. The CDR3 region has the DNA TGTGCCAGCAGCTTAGCCGCCGGGACAGATACCTACGAGCAGTACTTC. This sequence encodes CASSLAAGTDTYEQYF.